The present entry profiles one T cell receptor beta chain with its context. Its antigen is currently not known. Per-base quality was not reported, and no clone a single base away is much larger than it. The intended sense of this specimen's treatment or condition label: live attenuated yellow fever vaccine strain. At each blood-draw timepoint, two biological replicates of bulk PBMCs were obtained. A standard Ficoll-Paque protocol was used to isolate PBMCs from peripheral blood. TriZol was used to extract RNA from bulk PBMCs, from CD4 and CD8 fractions, and from dextramer-positive and dextramer-negative fractions. TCR cDNA was made using 5'RACE template switching, a step that added a universal primer site and unique molecular identifiers. Priming of cDNA synthesis was performed from both the TCR alpha and TCR beta constant segments. Two PCR steps were used to amplify libraries, with sample barcodes and sequencing adapters being added in the second step. Sequencing of libraries was done on Illumina HiSeq 2500 (2x100 bp) or NovaSeq (2x150 bp). The original methods were these. Reads were demultiplexed and collapsed into UMI consensus sequences with MIGEC, and V(D)J alignment was performed with MiXCR. Vaccine-responding clonotypes were identified with edgeR using replicate PBMC samples, with FDR below 0.01 and a log2 fold change above 5 up to day 15 being required. Bulk clonotypes were assigned CD4 or CD8 identity according to which sequenced CD4 or CD8 repertoire held them at higher abundance. The public reads were run again by TCRdb, first through fastp at Q25 and then through MiXCR, and only productive beta chains were kept. Entries are consolidated by CDR3 protein sequence, retaining the most common genes and DNA. These V and J calls originate from TCRdb's pipeline instead of the authors' own analysis. The table for this sample lists under 600,000 distinct CDR3 sequences; around an eighth of them were counted only once. The ten top clones hold about 14% of the sample.

The record originates from a study of T cells after yellow fever vaccination (dated by TCRdb to 2018 to 2020). Broadly, across the study: Libraries from fractions with low cell numbers were prepared with the SMART-Seq v4 Ultra Low Input RNA kit. To follow T-cell clones before and after both primary and booster YFV17D yellow fever vaccination, bulk TCR alpha and beta repertoires underwent longitudinal sequencing. Two healthy male donors, one aged 18 to 29 and one aged 30 to 40 years, made up the cohort. Blood was drawn at multiple timepoints before and after primary and secondary immunization, with bulk PBMC replicates and cell subsets isolated.

Points the paper makes about the study in general: Because abundant contaminating clonotypes from the bulk population could be contained in FACS-sorted repertoires, computational filtering was required. Compared with the primary T-cell response, the secondary T-cell response was weaker but faster, peaking on day 5 rather than day 15. The study included only a couple of donors, which limits how far the findings can be generalized. Most clones expanded after primary vaccination (around 97% of CD4 and around 89% of CD8) were re-detected after the booster, suggesting that broad memory maintenance occurred. A small fraction of clonotypes appeared in both the CD4 and CD8 compartments, likely as a result of convergent recombination.

From V the trimming removes 0 bases and from J it removes 4 bases, while the gene matches leave 2 bases of the junction unaccounted for. CDR1 is given as LGHNA and CDR2 as YSLEER, both from the germline V gene. Including the terminal cysteine and phenylalanine, the CDR3 comprises 15 residues. Just the 45-base CDR3 DNA is kept, in frame starting at base 1. The TCR was taken from a man aged 25 to 40 who received the YFV17D yellow fever vaccine. The source material was PBMCs, sampled on the day of the yellow fever booster vaccination. The rearranged segments are TRBV4-3 and TRBJ2-5, and 10 bases in between align with TRBD1. The CDR3 protein is CASSQEWDRGETQYF. Read as DNA, the sequence is TGCGCCAGCAGCCAAGAATGGGACAGGGGAGAGACCCAGTACTTC.